A selection of T cell receptor beta chains follows, all from one sample in a study of shared clonotypes between healthy human individuals. Clones were sequenced by immunoSEQ multiplex PCR, and TCRdb holds only the in-frame ones, with some missing. The profile shows approximately 2.5 million clones, around 94% of them singletons. Sequencing used naive CD4+ T cells sorted from blood. The receptors were gathered from a man between 18 and 29 years old in good health. Each CDR3 is given with its conserved first and last residue. A D gene is named only where the DNA matches it firmly. Clone size is not always given. Where it is, it says once, few, many or a class for expanded clones.

NA | TRBJ1-2 | 11 | TRBV6-5 | NA | TGTGCCAGCAGACGCTCGGGTGGCTACACCTTC | CASRRSGGYTF
NA | TRBJ1-1 | 12 | TRBV9 | NA | TGTGCCAGCAGCCCCCAGCCGACTGAAGCTTTCTTT | CASSPQPTEAFF
once | TRBJ2-3 | 14 | TRBV7-2 | TRBD2 | TGTGCCAGCGGCGGGAGGGAGCTCACAGATACGCAGTATTTT | CASGGRELTDTQYF
NA | TRBJ1-6 | 15 | TRBV5-1 | TRBD1 | TGCGCCAGCAGCACGCGGACAGGGAGCAATTCACCCCTCCACTTT | CASSTRTGSNSPLHF
NA | TRBJ1-1 | 14 | TRBV5-8 | NA | TGTGCCAGCAGCCGGGGGTTTATGAACACTGAAGCTTTCTTT | CASSRGFMNTEAFF
NA | TRBJ1-1 | 14 | TRBV18 | NA | TGTGCCAGCTCAACGACTGATGGTAGGACTGAAGCTTTCTTT | CASSTTDGRTEAFF
NA | TRBJ2-5 | 11 | TRBV6-5 | NA | TGTGCCAGCAGTTACGGAGAGACCCAGTACTTC | CASSYGETQYF
NA | TRBJ2-7 | 14 | TRBV11-1 | NA | TGTGCCAGCAGCTTATCCCGGCTCAACTACGAGCAGTACTTC | CASSLSRLNYEQYF
NA | TRBJ1-3 | 13 | TRBV7-8 | NA | TGTGCCAGCCGGCTTGAGTCTGGAAACACCATATATTTT | CASRLESGNTIYF
NA | TRBJ1-4 | 12 | TRBV28 | TRBD1 | TGTGCCAGCAGGACAGGGTTTGAAAAACTGTTTTTT | CASRTGFEKLFF
NA | TRBJ2-3 | 15 | TRBV6-4 | TRBD2 | TGTGCCAGCATGGCTAGCGGGAGGGCAACAGATACGCAGTATTTT | CASMASGRATDTQYF
NA | TRBJ1-6 | 15 | TRBV30 | NA | TGTGCCTGGAGTGTACAACCAGGGGTGATTAAACCCCTCCACTTT | CAWSVQPGVIKPLHF
NA | TRBJ2-7 | 14 | TRBV5-1 | NA | TGCGCCAGCAAGTTTGGAACACTAACCTACGAGCAGTACTTC | CASKFGTLTYEQYF
NA | TRBJ2-3 | 17 | TRBV27 | NA | TGTGCCAGCAGTTTATCGAGGCGGGGGCCCCTCACAGATACGCAGTATTTT | CASSLSRRGPLTDTQYF
few | TRBJ2-1 | 15 | TRBV10-1 | TRBD2 | TGCGCCAGCAGTGAGTCTAGCCTAGCGGGGAATGAGCAGTTCTTC | CASSESSLAGNEQFF
NA | TRBJ2-7 | 15 | TRBV27 | NA | TGTGCCAGCAGCTGGGCAGGGAACCCTTACTACGAGCAGTACTTC | CASSWAGNPYYEQYF
NA | TRBJ2-7 | 15 | TRBV11-2 | NA | TGTGCCAGCAGCTTAGTTGGAGGGATGGTGGACGAGCAGTACTTC | CASSLVGGMVDEQYF
once | TRBJ1-4 | 13 | TRBV18 | NA | TGTGCCAGCTCACCCCCGGGACGGGAAAAACTGTTTTTT | CASSPPGREKLFF
NA | TRBJ2-7 | 15 | TRBV4-3 | NA | TGCGCCAGCAGCCACGGACGGCAGGACTCCTACGAGCAGTACTTC | CASSHGRQDSYEQYF
NA | TRBJ1-2 | 14 | TRBV5-1 | NA | TGCGCCAGCAGCGCTGAGGGGGGGCGAAATGGCTACACCTTC | CASSAEGGRNGYTF
NA | TRBJ1-1 | 13 | TRBV27 | NA | NA | CASSFGPGTEAFF
NA | TRBJ2-7 | 15 | TRBV28 | NA | TGTGCCAGCAGTGCCTACAGAAGCAACTCCTACGAGCAGTACTTC | CASSAYRSNSYEQYF
NA | TRBJ2-1 | 13 | TRBV21-1 | NA | TGTGCCAGCAGCGCCCTCTCCTACAATGAGCAGTTCTTC | CASSALSYNEQFF
NA | TRBJ2-1 | 19 | TRBV4-3 | TRBD2 | TGCGCCAGCAGCCAAGTCATGGCGGGAGGTCCGAGCGGGTACAATGAGCAGTTCTTC | CASSQVMAGGPSGYNEQFF
once | TRBJ2-1 | 15 | TRBV6-5 | TRBD1 | TGTGCCAGCAGTCTAGGGGACAGGGGGCGCGGTGAGCAGTTCTTC | CASSLGDRGRGEQFF